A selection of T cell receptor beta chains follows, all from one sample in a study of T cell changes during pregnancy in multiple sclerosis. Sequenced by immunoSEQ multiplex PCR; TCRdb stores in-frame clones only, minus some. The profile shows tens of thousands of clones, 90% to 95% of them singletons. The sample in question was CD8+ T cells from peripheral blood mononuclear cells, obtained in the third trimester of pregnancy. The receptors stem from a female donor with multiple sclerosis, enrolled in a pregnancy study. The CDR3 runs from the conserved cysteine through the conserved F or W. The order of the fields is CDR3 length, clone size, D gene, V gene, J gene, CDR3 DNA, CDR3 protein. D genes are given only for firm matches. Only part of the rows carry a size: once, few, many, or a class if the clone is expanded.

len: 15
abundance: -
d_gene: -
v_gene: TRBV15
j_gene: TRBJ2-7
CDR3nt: TGTGCCACCAGCGTATCAGGGGCAAGCTCCTACGAGCAGTACTTC
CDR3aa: CATSVSGASSYEQYF

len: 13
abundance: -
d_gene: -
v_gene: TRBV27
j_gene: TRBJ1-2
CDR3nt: TGTGCCAGCAGTTTATCGAGGGGGGGGCTGGACACCTTC
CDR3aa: CASSLSRGGLDTF

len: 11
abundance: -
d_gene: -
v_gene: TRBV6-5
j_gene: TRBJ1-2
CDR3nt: TGTGCCAGCAGATCCCTTCATGGCTACACCTTC
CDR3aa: CASRSLHGYTF

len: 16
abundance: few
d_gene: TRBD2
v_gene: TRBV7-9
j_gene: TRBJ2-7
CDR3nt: TGTGCCAGCAGCTATGGGACTAGCGGGAGTTTCTACGAGCAGTACTTC
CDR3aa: CASSYGTSGSFYEQYF

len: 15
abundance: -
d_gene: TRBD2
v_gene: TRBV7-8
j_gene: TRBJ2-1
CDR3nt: TGTGCCAGCAGCTATAGCGGGAGTTCCTACAATGAGCAGTTCTTC
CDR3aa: CASSYSGSSYNEQFF

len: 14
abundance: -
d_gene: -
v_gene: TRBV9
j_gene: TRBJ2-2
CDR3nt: TGTGCCAGCAGCGTAGTAGGGGGTTCCGGGGAGCTGTTTTTT
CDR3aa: CASSVVGGSGELFF

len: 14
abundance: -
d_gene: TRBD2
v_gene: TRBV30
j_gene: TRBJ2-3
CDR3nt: TGTGCCTGGAGTACAGGACTAGCGGGGGATACGCAGTATTTT
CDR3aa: CAWSTGLAGDTQYF

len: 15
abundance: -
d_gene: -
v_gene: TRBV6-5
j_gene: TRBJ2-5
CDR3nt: TGTGCCAGCAGTTACTCGAACGGGATCCAAGAGACCCAGTACTTC
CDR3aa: CASSYSNGIQETQYF

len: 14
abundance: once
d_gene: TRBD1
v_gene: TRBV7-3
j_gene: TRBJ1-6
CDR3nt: TGTGCCAGCAGCTTAAACAGGGGTGGTTCACCCCTCCACTTT
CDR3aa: CASSLNRGGSPLHF

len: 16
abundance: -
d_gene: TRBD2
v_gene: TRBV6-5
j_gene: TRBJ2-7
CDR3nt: TGTGCCAGCAGTTCCCCCAGGCGGGAGGGCCTGTACGAGCAGTACTTC
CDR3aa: CASSSPRREGLYEQYF

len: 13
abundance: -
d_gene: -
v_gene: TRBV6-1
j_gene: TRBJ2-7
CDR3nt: TGTGCCACCCCTGTCTCAGGGTCCTACGAGCAGTACTTC
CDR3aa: CATPVSGSYEQYF

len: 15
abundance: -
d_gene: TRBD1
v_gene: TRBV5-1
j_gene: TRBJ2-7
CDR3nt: TGCGCCAGCAGCTTGGTGGGACAGGTAACCTACGAGCAGTACTTC
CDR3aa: CASSLVGQVTYEQYF

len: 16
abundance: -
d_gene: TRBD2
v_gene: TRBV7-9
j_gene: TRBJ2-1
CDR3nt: TGTGCCAGCAGCTCCAGCGGACTAGCGGGAGACAATGAGCAGTTCTTC
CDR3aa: CASSSSGLAGDNEQFF

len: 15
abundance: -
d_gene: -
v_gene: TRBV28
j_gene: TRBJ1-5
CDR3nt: TGTGCCAGCAGTTTGTCCGGGAAAAAGAATCAGCCCCAGCATTTT
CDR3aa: CASSLSGKKNQPQHF

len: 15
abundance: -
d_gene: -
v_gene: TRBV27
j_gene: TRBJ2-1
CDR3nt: TGTGCCAGCAGTTTTTTTGCGGAGGGAAACAATGAGCAGTTCTTC
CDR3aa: CASSFFAEGNNEQFF

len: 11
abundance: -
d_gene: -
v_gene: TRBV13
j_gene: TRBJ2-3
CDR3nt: TGTGCCAGCAGCGGGGGGGATACGCAGTATTTT
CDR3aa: CASSGGDTQYF

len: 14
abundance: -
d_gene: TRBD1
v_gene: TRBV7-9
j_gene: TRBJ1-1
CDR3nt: TGTGCCAGCAGCTCAGACAGGGGTTGGACTGAAGCTTTCTTT
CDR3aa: CASSSDRGWTEAFF

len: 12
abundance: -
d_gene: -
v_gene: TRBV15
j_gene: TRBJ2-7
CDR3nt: TGTGCCACCAGCAGCAGGGACTACGAGCAGTACTTC
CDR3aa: CATSSRDYEQYF

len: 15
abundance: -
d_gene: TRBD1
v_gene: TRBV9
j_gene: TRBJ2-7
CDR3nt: TGTGCCAGCAGCGTAGCAGGGGGTCACTCCTACGAGCAGTACTTC
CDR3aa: CASSVAGGHSYEQYF

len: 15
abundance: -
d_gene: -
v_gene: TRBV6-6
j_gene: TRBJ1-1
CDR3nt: TGTGCCAGCAGTTATTCCGGGGAATGGAACACTGAAGCTTTCTTT
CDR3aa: CASSYSGEWNTEAFF

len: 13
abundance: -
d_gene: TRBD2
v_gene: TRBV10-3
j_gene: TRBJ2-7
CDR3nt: TGTGCCACTGGGGGACTAGCTGAAAACGAGCAGTACTTC
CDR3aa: CATGGLAENEQYF

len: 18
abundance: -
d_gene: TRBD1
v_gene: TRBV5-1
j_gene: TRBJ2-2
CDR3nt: TGCGCCAGCAGCCCCCAAAATCCGGGACAGGGAAGAACCGGGGAGCTGTTTTTT
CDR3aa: CASSPQNPGQGRTGELFF

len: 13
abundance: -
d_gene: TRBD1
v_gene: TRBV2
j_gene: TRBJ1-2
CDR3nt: TGTGCCAGCAGAAGACAGGGCATCGATGGCTACACCTTC
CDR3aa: CASRRQGIDGYTF